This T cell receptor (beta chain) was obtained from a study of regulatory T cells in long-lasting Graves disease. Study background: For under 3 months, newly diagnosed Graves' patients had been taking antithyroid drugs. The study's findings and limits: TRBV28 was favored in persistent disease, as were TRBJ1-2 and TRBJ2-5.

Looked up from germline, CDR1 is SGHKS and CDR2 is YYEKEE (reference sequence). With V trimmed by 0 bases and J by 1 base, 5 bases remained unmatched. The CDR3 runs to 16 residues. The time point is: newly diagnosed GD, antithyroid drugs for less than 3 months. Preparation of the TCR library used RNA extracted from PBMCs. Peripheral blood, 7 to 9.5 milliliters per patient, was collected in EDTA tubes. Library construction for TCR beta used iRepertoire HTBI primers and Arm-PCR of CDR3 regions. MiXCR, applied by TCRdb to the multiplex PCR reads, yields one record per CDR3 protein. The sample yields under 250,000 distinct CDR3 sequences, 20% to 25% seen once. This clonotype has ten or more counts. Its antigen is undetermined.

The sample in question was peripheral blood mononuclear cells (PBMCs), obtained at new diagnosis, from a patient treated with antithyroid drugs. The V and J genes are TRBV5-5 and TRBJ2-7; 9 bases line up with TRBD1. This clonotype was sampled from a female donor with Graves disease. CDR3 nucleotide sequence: TGTGCCAGCAGCTTGGGTGCCGGGACAGGGTCCTACGAGCAGTACTTC. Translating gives CASSLGAGTGSYEQYF.